This entry concerns a single TCR beta chain. This entry belongs to a study of T cell changes during pregnancy in multiple sclerosis. With 0 bases removed from V and 8 bases from J, the gap between germline ends came to 16 bases. Germline lookup yields CDR1 LGHNT and CDR2 FRNRAP. This CDR3 is 15 amino acids long. TCRdb keeps only in-frame clones here, not all; method: immunoSEQ multiplex PCR. The sample has tens of thousands of clones; approximately 90% are singletons. This chain joins TRBV12-5 and TRBJ1-2; possible D gene TRBD1, 5 bases. The specimen comprised CD8+ T cells from peripheral blood mononuclear cells, sampled in the first trimester of pregnancy. This clonotype was obtained from a female donor in good health, enrolled as a control in a pregnancy study. CDR3 DNA: TGTGCTAGTGGTTTGGTACTGGACACACATCGGGGCTACACCTTC. It specifies CASGLVLDTHRGYTF.